This T cell receptor beta chain was recorded in a study of T-cell memory formation after mild COVID-19. This clonotype showed up just a few times. TCRdb passed the 5' RACE reads through MiXCR, listing each CDR3 protein once. The data show approximately 290,000 distinct CDR3 sequences, roughly a fifth seen once. Source material: PBMCs or a T cell subset sorted from them (not recorded which). This sequence originates from a man between 18 and 29 years old who had mild COVID-19 (a few samples of this study predate the infection). Cell type and time point are not known.

The CDR3 protein is CASSLFVGYEQYF. In nucleotides, the CDR3 is TGTGCCAGCAGCTTATTTGTAGGCTACGAGCAGTACTTC. The chain uses TRBV7-2 and TRBJ2-7; D is unclear. The V end lost 2 bases, the J end lost 3 bases, and 8 bases lay between the germline ends. Germline CDR1 and CDR2: SGHTA and FQGNSA. CDR3 length: 13 residues.